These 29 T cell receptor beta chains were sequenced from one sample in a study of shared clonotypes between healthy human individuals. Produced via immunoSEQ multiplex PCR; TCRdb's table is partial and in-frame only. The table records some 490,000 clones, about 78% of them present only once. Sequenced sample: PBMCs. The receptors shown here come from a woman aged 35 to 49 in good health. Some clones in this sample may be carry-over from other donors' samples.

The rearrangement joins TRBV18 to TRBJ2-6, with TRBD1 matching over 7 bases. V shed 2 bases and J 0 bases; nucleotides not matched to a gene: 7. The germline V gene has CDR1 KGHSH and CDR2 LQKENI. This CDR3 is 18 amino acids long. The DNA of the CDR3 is TGTGCCAGCTCACCAGAGAACAGGGGCCCCTCTGGGGCCAACGTCCTGACTTTC. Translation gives CASSPENRGPSGANVLTF.

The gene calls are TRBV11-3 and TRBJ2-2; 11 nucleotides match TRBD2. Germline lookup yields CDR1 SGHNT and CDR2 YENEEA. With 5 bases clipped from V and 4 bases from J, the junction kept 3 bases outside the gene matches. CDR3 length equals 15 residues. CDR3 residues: CASSLGTSGTGELFF. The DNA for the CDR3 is TGTGCCAGCAGCCTAGGGACTAGCGGCACCGGGGAGCTGTTTTTT.

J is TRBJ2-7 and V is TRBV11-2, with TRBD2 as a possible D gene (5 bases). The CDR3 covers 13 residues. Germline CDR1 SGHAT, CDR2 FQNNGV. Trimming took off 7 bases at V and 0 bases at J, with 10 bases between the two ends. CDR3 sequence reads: CASIGGFSYEQYF. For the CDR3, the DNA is TGTGCCAGCATTGGCGGGTTCTCCTACGAGCAGTACTTC.

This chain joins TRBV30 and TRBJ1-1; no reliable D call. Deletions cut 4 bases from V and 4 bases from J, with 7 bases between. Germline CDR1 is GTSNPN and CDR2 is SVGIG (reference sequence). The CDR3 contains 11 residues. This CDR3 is CAWTGSTEAFF. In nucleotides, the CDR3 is TGTGCCTGGACCGGGAGCACTGAAGCTTTCTTT.

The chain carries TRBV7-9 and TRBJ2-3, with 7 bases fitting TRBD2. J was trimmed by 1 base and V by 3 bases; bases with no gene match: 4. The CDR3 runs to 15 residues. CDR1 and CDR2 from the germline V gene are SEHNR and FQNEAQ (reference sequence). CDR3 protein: CASSLVTSGTDTQYF. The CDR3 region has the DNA TGTGCCAGCAGCTTGGTTACTAGCGGCACAGATACGCAGTATTTT.

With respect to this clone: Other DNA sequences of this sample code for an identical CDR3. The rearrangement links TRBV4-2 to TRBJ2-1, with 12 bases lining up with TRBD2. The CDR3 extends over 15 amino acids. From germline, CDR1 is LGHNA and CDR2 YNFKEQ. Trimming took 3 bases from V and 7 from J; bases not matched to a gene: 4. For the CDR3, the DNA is TGTGCCAGCAGCCAGGACGGGACTAGCGGGAATGAGCAGTTCTTC. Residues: CASSQDGTSGNEQFF.

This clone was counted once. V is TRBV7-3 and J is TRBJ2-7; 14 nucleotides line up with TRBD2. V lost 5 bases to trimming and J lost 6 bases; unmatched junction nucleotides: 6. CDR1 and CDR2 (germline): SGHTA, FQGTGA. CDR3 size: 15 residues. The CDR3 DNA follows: TGTGCCAGCAGCGAGGGACTAGCGGGAGCCGGCGAGCAGTACTTC. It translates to CASSEGLAGAGEQYF.

The CDR3 nucleotides read TGTGCCAGTAGTACTAGTCTGCGGAGCACAGATACGCAGTATTTT. Amino acids: CASSTSLRSTDTQYF. This chain connects TRBV19 to TRBJ2-3; no definite D call. This CDR3 spans 15 amino acids. The ends were cut back, 4 bases at V and 0 bases at J, with 11 bases in the middle. Looked up from germline, CDR1 is LNHDA and CDR2 is SQIVND (reference sequence).

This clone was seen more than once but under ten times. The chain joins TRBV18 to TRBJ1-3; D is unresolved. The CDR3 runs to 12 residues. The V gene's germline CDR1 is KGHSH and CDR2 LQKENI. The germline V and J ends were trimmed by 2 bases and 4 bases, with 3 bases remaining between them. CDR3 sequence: CASSPIGNTIYF. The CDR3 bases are TGTGCCAGCTCACCAATAGGAAACACCATATATTTT.

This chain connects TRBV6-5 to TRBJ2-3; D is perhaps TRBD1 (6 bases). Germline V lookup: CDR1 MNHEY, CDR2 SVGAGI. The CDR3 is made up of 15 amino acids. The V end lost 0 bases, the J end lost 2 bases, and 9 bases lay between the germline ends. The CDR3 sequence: CASSYSRGNTDTQYF. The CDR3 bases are TGTGCCAGCAGTTACTCTAGGGGGAACACAGATACGCAGTATTTT.

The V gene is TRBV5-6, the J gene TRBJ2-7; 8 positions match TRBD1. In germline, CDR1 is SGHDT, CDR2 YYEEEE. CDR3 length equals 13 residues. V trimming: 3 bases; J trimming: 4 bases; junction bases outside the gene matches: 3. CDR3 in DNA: TGTGCCAGCAGCTGGACAGGGTCGTACGAGCAGTACTTC. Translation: CASSWTGSYEQYF.

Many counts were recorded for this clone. CDR3 sequence (DNA): TGCGCCAGCAGCTTGGGAGGGAGCGGCGGGGAGACCCAGTACTTC. Residues: CASSLGGSGGETQYF. The V call is TRBV5-1, the J call TRBJ2-5, with D perhaps matching TRBD2 (5 bases). Trimming left V 0 bases short and J 5 bases short, with 14 bases between. CDR1 is SGHRS and CDR2 is YFSETQ in the germline V gene. The CDR3 is 15 amino acids.

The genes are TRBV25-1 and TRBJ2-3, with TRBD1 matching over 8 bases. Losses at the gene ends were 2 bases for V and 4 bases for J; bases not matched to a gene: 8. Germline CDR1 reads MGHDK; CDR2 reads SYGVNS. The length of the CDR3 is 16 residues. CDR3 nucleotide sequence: TGTGCCAGCAGTGAAGAGGACAGGGCAGGGGCAGATACGCAGTATTTT. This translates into CASSEEDRAGADTQYF.

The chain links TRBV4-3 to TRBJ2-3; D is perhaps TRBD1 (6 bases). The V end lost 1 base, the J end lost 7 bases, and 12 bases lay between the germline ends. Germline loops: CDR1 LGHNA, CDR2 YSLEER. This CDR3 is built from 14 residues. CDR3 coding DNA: TGCGCCAGCAGCCAAGCGCAGGACAGCTATACGCAGTATTTT. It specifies CASSQAQDSYTQYF.

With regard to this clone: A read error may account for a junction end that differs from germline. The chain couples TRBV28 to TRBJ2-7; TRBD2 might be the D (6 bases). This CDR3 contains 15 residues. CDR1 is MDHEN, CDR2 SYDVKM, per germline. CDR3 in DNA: TGCGCCAGCAGTCCCCCGGGACTCCACACCTACGAGCAGTACTTC. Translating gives CASSPPGLHTYEQYF.

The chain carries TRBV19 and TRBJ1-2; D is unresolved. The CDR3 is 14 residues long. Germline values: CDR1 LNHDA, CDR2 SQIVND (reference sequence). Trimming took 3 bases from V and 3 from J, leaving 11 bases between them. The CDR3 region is CASSINRKDYGYTF. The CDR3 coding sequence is TGTGCCAGTAGTATTAACAGAAAAGACTATGGCTACACCTTC.

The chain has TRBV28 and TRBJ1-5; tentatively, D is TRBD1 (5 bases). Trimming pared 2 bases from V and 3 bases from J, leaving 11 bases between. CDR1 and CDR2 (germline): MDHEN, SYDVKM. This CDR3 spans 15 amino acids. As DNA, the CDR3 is TGTGCCAGCAGTTTAATCGGACAATCCAATCAGCCCCAGCATTTT. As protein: CASSLIGQSNQPQHF.

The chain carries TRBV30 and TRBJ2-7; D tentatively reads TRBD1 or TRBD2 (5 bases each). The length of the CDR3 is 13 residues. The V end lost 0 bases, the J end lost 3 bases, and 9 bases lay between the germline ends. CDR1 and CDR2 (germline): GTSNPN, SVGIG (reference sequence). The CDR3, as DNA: TGTGCCTGGAGTGTGGGACGGGGCTACGAGCAGTACTTC. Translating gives CAWSVGRGYEQYF.

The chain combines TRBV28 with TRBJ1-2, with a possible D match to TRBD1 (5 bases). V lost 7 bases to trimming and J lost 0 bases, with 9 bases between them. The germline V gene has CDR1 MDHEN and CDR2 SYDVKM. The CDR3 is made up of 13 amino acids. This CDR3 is CASTDSPNYGYTF. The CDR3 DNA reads TGTGCCAGCACAGACAGCCCTAACTATGGCTACACCTTC.

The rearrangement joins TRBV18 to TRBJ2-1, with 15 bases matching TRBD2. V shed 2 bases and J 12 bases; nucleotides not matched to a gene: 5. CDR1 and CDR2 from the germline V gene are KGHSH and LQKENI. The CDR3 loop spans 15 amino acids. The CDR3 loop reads CASSPGLAGGPRQFF. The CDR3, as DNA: TGTGCCAGCTCACCAGGACTAGCGGGAGGGCCAAGGCAGTTCTTC.

The CDR3: CASSPIAGSYEQYF. In DNA, the CDR3 is TGTGCCAGCAGCCCCATAGCGGGGTCCTACGAGCAGTACTTC. The V and J genes are TRBV11-3 and TRBJ2-7; 8 bases align to TRBD2. Losses at the gene ends were 5 bases for V and 1 base for J; bases not matched to a gene: 4. CDR3 length equals 14 residues. The V gene's germline CDR1 is SGHNT and CDR2 YENEEA.

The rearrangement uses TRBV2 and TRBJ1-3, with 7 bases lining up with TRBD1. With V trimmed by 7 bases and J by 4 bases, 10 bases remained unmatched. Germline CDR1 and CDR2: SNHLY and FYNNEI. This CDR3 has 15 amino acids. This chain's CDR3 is CASNRQGVGGNTIYF. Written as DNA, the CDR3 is TGTGCCAGCAACCGACAGGGTGTCGGCGGAAACACCATATATTTT.

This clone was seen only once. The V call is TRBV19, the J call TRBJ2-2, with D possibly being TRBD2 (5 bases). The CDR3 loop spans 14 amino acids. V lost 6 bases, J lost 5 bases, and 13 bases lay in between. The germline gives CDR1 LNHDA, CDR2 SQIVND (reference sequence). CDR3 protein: CASSRVSVTGELFF. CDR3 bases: TGTGCCAGTAGCAGAGTTAGCGTAACCGGGGAGCTGTTTTTT.

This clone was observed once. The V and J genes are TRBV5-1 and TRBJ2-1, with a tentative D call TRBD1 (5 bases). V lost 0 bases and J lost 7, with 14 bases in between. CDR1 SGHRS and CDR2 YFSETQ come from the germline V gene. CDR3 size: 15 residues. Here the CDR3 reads CASSLGTGETNEQFF. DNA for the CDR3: TGCGCCAGCAGCTTGGGTACAGGTGAAACGAATGAGCAGTTCTTC.

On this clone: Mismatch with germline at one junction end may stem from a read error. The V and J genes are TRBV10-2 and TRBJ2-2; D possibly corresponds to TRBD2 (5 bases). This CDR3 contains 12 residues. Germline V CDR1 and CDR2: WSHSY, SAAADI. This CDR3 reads CASRADSGELLF. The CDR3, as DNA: TGCGCCAGCAGAGCAGATTCCGGGGAGCTGCTTTTT.

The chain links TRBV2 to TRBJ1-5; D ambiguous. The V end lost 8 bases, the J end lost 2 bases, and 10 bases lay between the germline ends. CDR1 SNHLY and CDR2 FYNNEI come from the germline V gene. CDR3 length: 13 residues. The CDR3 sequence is CASCTAGNQPQHF. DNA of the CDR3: TGTGCCAGCTGCACCGCGGGCAATCAGCCCCAGCATTTT. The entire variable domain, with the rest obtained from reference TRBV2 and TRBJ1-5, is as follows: EPEVTQTPSHQVTQMGQEVILRCVPISNHLYFYWYRQILGQKVEFLVSFYNNEISEKSEIFDDQFSVERPDGSNFTLKIRSTKLEDSAMYFCASCTAGNQPQHFGDGTRLSIL.

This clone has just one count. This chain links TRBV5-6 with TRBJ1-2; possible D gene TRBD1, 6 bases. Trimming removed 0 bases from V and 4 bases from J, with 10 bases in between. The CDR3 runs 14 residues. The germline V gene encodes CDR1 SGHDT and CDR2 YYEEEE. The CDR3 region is CASSLAGVAYGYTF. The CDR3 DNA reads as TGTGCCAGCAGCTTGGCAGGGGTGGCCTATGGCTACACCTTC.

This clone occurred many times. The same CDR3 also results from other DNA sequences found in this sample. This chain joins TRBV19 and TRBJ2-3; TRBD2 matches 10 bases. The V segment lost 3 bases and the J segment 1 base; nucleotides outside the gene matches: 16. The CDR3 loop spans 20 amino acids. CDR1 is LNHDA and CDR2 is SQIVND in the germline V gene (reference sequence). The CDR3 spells CASSIHRFLAGAVGTDTQYF. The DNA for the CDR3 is TGTGCCAGTAGTATTCACAGGTTTCTAGCGGGAGCCGTTGGCACAGATACGCAGTATTTT. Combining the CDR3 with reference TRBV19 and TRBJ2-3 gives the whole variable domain DGGITQSPKYLFRKEGQNVTLSCEQNLNHDAMYWYRQDPGQGLRLIYYSQIVNDFQKGDIAEGYSVSREKKESFPLTVTSAQKNPTAFYLCASSIHRFLAGAVGTDTQYFGPGTRLTVL.

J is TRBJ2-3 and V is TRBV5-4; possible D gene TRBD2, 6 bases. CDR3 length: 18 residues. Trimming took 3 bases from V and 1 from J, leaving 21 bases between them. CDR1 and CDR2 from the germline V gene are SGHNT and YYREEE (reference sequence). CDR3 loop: CASSSGPSVAVGTDTQYF. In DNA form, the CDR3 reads TGTGCCAGCAGCTCCGGGCCTAGCGTAGCGGTTGGCACAGATACGCAGTATTTT.